The next 25 T cell receptor beta chains were all read from a single sample in a study of CD8 T cells in ankylosing spondylitis listed by TCRdb under 2017. Receptor libraries were prepared by 5' RACE. The reads were generated on an Illumina HiSeq 2500. Through fastp at Q25 and MiXCR, TCRdb rebuilt clones from the public reads, retaining in-frame beta chains. Rows matching on CDR3 protein sequence are summarized as one entry with the most common DNA and genes. Within this sample are fewer than 250,000 distinct CDR3 sequences, with 30% to 40% of them counted one time only. The top ten clonotypes cover roughly 4.2% of the sample. The material sequenced was blood, either unsorted or a sorted T cell fraction (not recorded which). These receptors originate from a male donor with ankylosing spondylitis or in good health (not recorded which).

The chain recombines TRBV12-3 or TRBV12-4 with TRBJ1-5; the match to TRBD1 covers 10 bases. With 5 bases clipped from V and 7 bases from J, the junction kept 2 bases outside the gene matches. The CDR3 loop spans 13 amino acids. This chain's CDR3 is CASSPTGGQPQHF. The CDR3 DNA sequence: TGTGCCAGCAGTCCGACAGGGGGCCAGCCCCAGCATTTT.

V is TRBV5-1 and J is TRBJ1-2; 7 bases line up with TRBD1. This CDR3 is built from 14 residues. Germline lookup yields CDR1 SGHRS and CDR2 YFSETQ. With V trimmed by 1 base and J by 4 bases, 4 bases remained unmatched. This CDR3 reads CASSLPAGGYGYTF. The CDR3 nucleotides are TGCGCCAGCAGCTTGCCGGCAGGGGGCTATGGCTACACCTTC.

In this sample, this clonotype turned up a few times. The chain joins TRBV20-1 to TRBJ2-5; the match to TRBD1 covers 8 bases. Germline CDR1 and CDR2: DFQATT and SNEGSKA (reference sequence). The CDR3 is 15 residues long. V dropped 5 bases and J dropped 0; count of bases not matched to a gene: 8. The CDR3 nucleotides are TGCAGTGCTCACCGGTCGGACAGGGACCAAGAGACCCAGTACTTC. It translates to CSAHRSDRDQETQYF.

The chain couples TRBV10-2 to TRBJ2-3; 12 positions agree with TRBD2. Germline CDR1 reads WSHSY; CDR2 reads SAAADI. J was trimmed by 5 bases and V by 6 bases; bases with no gene match: 6. The CDR3 consists of 15 residues. The DNA of the CDR3 is TGCGCCAGCAGGAGGAAACTAGCGGGGGGAGATACGCAGTATTTT. Translated, it gives CASRRKLAGGDTQYF.

The V and J genes are TRBV29-1 and TRBJ1-1; D is ambiguous. V shed 2 bases and J shed 2 bases, with 9 bases lying between them. The CDR3 contains 13 residues. Germline V gene data show CDR1 as SQVTM and CDR2 as ANQGSEA. CDR3 nucleotides: TGCAGCGTTGAACGGTTGATTAACACTGAAGCTTTCTTT. Translating gives CSVERLINTEAFF.

The chain links TRBV5-1 to TRBJ2-2; D is possibly TRBD1 (6 bases). V was pared by 3 bases and J by 7 bases, with 13 bases between. The germline V gene has CDR1 SGHRS and CDR2 YFSETQ. The CDR3 is 14 residues long. The DNA of the CDR3 is TGCGCCAGCAGCTGGACAGAAGCCGACGGGGAGCTGTTTTTT. This encodes CASSWTEADGELFF.

V and J are TRBV11-2 and TRBJ2-5; D is unresolved. V gave up 1 base and J gave up 1 base, with 7 bases separating them. Germline V lookup: CDR1 SGHAT, CDR2 FQNNGV. CDR3 size: 14 residues. This chain's CDR3 is CASSLVNGQETQYF. The CDR3 coding sequence is TGTGCCAGCAGCTTAGTCAATGGCCAAGAGACCCAGTACTTC.

V usage is TRBV20-1 and J usage is TRBJ2-1; perhaps TRBD2 as D (6 bases). Per the germline V gene, CDR1 is DFQATT and CDR2 is SNEGSKA (reference sequence). The CDR3 runs to 14 residues. The V end lost 1 base, the J end lost 6 bases, and 13 bases lay between the germline ends. The CDR3 DNA reads TGCAGTGCTAGAGGCCGCGGGACGGCCAATGAGCAGTTCTTC. This encodes CSARGRGTANEQFF.

CDR3 sequence (DNA): TGTGCCAGCAGTTCCTCAGGGGACACCGGGGAGCTGTTTTTT. Translating it yields CASSSSGDTGELFF. The genes are TRBV6-5 and TRBJ2-2; weak D call: TRBD1 (6 bases). The CDR3 has 14 residues. Deletions cut 4 bases from V and 3 bases from J, with 9 bases between. From germline, CDR1 is MNHEY and CDR2 SVGAGI.

This chain links TRBV20-1 with TRBJ2-6; 8 nucleotides match TRBD2. V gave up 6 bases and J gave up 4 bases; unmatched junction bases: 5. From germline, CDR1 is DFQATT and CDR2 SNEGSKA (reference sequence). CDR3 length: 14 residues. The CDR3 nucleotides read TGCAGTGCGCCGGGGGGGGTAGGGGCCAACGTCCTGACTTTC. Protein sequence: CSAPGGVGANVLTF.

The CDR3 nucleotides read TGTGCCAGCAGTTCCCAGGGCTATTCGAATTCACCCCTCCACTTT. It is translated as CASSSQGYSNSPLHF. The chain links TRBV6-5 to TRBJ1-6, with a weak D call TRBD1 (5 bases). CDR1 is MNHEY, CDR2 SVGAGI, per germline. Trimming stripped 4 bases from V and 7 bases from J, with 14 bases between. This CDR3 comprises 15 residues.

This clonotype was detected a few times. The V gene is TRBV12-3 or TRBV12-4, the J gene TRBJ2-3, with D uncertain. The V and J ends lost 3 bases and 0 bases respectively, with 7 bases between them. The CDR3 has 14 amino acids. CDR3 sequence: CASSFSGSTDTQYF. DNA of the CDR3: TGTGCCAGCAGTTTTAGTGGGAGCACAGATACGCAGTATTTT.

This clonotype was found a few times. The chain couples TRBV29-1 to TRBJ2-1; 7 positions agree with TRBD2. Germline V gene lookup returns CDR1 SQVTM and CDR2 ANQGSEA. This CDR3 spans 14 amino acids. Trimming at V came to 3 bases and at J to 0 bases, leaving 2 bases not matched to a gene. DNA of the CDR3: TGCAGCGTTGATAGGGAGGGCTCCTACAATGAGCAGTTCTTC. Amino acid sequence: CSVDREGSYNEQFF.

This clonotype showed up just a few times. The chain recombines TRBV4-1 with TRBJ2-3; maybe TRBD1 (6 bases). The length of the CDR3 is 16 residues. Germline V gene data show CDR1 as MGHRA and CDR2 as YSYEKL. V lost 0 bases and J 0 bases, leaving 10 bases between the germline ends. CDR3 region: CASSQEGAASTDTQYF. CDR3 sequence (DNA): TGCGCCAGCAGCCAAGAGGGGGCAGCTAGCACAGATACGCAGTATTTT.

The table lists this clonotype with a few counts. The chain recombines TRBV6-1 with TRBJ1-2; D is unresolved. This CDR3 comprises 13 residues. CDR1 and CDR2 from the germline V gene are MNHNS and SASEGT. Trimming cost V 9 bases and J 7 bases, with 18 bases left between them. The CDR3, as DNA: TGTGCCAGTAAAGCCCCCTGGGTTATTGGCTACACCTTC. Translated: CASKAPWVIGYTF.

This clonotype was recorded a few times. The rearrangement links TRBV12-3 or TRBV12-4 to TRBJ1-6, with D unclear. The CDR3 spans 15 residues. The V end lost 6 bases, the J end lost 10 bases, and 19 bases lay between the germline ends. DNA of the CDR3: TGTGCCAGCAGCTTCCGGGGAGGGCGAAGGTCACCCCTCCACTTT. Protein sequence: CASSFRGGRRSPLHF.

The rearrangement joins TRBV6-5 to TRBJ1-4, with D unclear. Germline V lookup: CDR1 MNHEY, CDR2 SVGAGI. Trimming shortened V by 0 bases and J by 11 bases, and 13 bases separated the two germline ends. The CDR3 loop spans 14 amino acids. CDR3 region: CASSYSVGPRKLFF. CDR3 nucleotides: TGTGCCAGCAGTTACTCGGTTGGCCCTCGGAAACTGTTTTTT.

This clonotype was seen only a few times. The chain links TRBV6-5 to TRBJ1-1; no clear D gene. CDR1 is MNHEY and CDR2 is SVGAGI in the germline V gene. The germline V and J ends were trimmed by 5 bases and 5 bases, with 12 bases remaining between them. The CDR3 contains 13 residues. Written as DNA, the CDR3 is TGTGCCAGCAGTCACCCCAGTGGGACTGAAGCTTTCTTT. It specifies CASSHPSGTEAFF.

This clonotype was seen more than once but under ten times. The genes are TRBV29-1 and TRBJ1-1; unclear D gene. Germline CDR1 is SQVTM and CDR2 is ANQGSEA. Trimming left V 6 bases short and J 5 bases short, with 10 bases between. The length of the CDR3 is 11 residues. The DNA of the CDR3 is TGCAGCGTCGGGTGGGGTACTGAAGCTTTCTTT. As protein: CSVGWGTEAFF.

The rearrangement uses TRBV20-1 and TRBJ1-2, with D hard to call. The CDR3 consists of 14 residues. From germline, CDR1 is DFQATT and CDR2 SNEGSKA (reference sequence). V lost 1 base and J 7 bases, leaving 16 bases between the germline ends. The CDR3 reads CSARGRREIFGYTF. In DNA, the CDR3 is TGCAGTGCTAGAGGGCGAAGGGAGATTTTTGGCTACACCTTC.

The chain joins TRBV20-1 to TRBJ1-2; 8 positions agree with TRBD1. There are 12 residues in the CDR3. CDR1 and CDR2 from the germline V gene are DFQATT and SNEGSKA (reference sequence). Here the CDR3 reads CSPYRGDYGYTF. CDR3 bases: TGCAGCCCCTACAGGGGGGACTATGGCTACACCTTC.

The rearrangement links TRBV5-1 to TRBJ1-1, with unresolved D. Trimming shortened V by 4 bases and J by 0 bases, and 16 bases separated the two germline ends. The CDR3 contains 16 residues. CDR1 and CDR2 (germline): SGHRS, YFSETQ. The CDR3 loop is CASSTGQKLMNTEAFF. The CDR3 DNA follows: TGCGCCAGCAGCACCGGGCAGAAACTGATGAACACTGAAGCTTTCTTT. The variable domain in full, completed from reference TRBV5-1 and TRBJ1-1, reads KAGVTQTPRYLIKTRGQQVTLSCSPISGHRSVSWYQQTPGQGLQFLFEYFSETQRNKGNFPGRFSGRQFSNSRSEMNVSTLELGDSALYLCASSTGQKLMNTEAFFGQGTRLTVV.

This clonotype has at least ten counts. The genes are TRBV10-2 and TRBJ2-7; D may correspond to TRBD1 or TRBD2 (5 bases each). This CDR3 is built from 14 residues. The germline V gene encodes CDR1 WSHSY and CDR2 SAAADI. V was pared by 0 bases and J by 2 bases, with 8 bases between. The CDR3 sequence is CASSESWGPYEQYF. In nucleotides, the CDR3 is TGCGCCAGCAGTGAGTCGTGGGGACCCTACGAGCAGTACTTC.

This clonotype has just one count. This sequence joins TRBV28 and TRBJ2-5, with 9 bases that match TRBD1. The CDR3 has 14 amino acids. V trimming: 5 bases; J trimming: 5 bases; junction bases outside the gene matches: 6. Germline V gene data show CDR1 as MDHEN and CDR2 as SYDVKM. CDR3 nucleotides: TGTGCCAGCAGTAGACGGACAGGGGAGGAGACCCAGTACTTC. This translates into CASSRRTGEETQYF.

The chain recombines TRBV7-9 with TRBJ1-1, with TRBD1 matching 7 bases. Germline V lookup: CDR1 SEHNR, CDR2 FQNEAQ (reference sequence). The length of the CDR3 is 15 residues. After removal of 6 bases from V and 5 bases from J, the junction contained 12 bases not matched to a gene. For the CDR3, the DNA is TGTGCCAGCAGACCAAAGGACAGGCTGGGGACTGAAGCTTTCTTT. Translation: CASRPKDRLGTEAFF. Based on the CDR3 plus reference TRBV7-9 and TRBJ1-1, the full variable domain is DTGVSQNPRHKITKRGQNVTFRCDPISEHNRLYWYRQTLGQGPEFLTYFQNEAQLEKSRLLSDRFSAERPKGSFSTLEIQRTEQGDSAMYLCASRPKDRLGTEAFFGQGTRLTVV.